This T cell receptor (beta chain) was identified in a study of cytomegalovirus exposure and HLA in healthy donors. As concerns this clone: The antigen is undetermined.

V gave up 1 base and J gave up 1 base, with 7 bases separating them. Germline-derived CDR1 and CDR2 are SEHNR and FQNEAQ (reference sequence). CDR3 size: 15 residues. Regarding the study as a whole: V segments that were indistinguishable, TRBV6-2 and TRBV6-3 among them, were omitted from analysis. The likely origin of a cluster of highly shared sequence variants was a sequencing artifact.

In the PCR, 60 Vbeta and 13 Jbeta primers were used. Clones were sequenced by immunoSEQ multiplex PCR, and TCRdb holds only the in-frame ones, with some missing. The sample holds about 140,000 clones, 73% seen once. V usage is TRBV7-9 and J usage is TRBJ2-2, with D tentatively TRBD1 (6 bases). This clonotype was obtained from a woman aged 40 to 50 in good health and CMV-seronegative. Material for sequencing was PBMCs. Written as DNA, the CDR3 is TGTGCCAGCAGCTTAGTACAGGGGAACACCGGGGAGCTGTTTTTT. As protein: CASSLVQGNTGELFF.